The 28 T cell receptor beta chains in this list originate from one sample, sequenced in a study of cytomegalovirus exposure and HLA in healthy donors. PCR used 60 Vbeta primers and 13 Jbeta primers. TCRdb keeps only in-frame clones here, not all; method: immunoSEQ multiplex PCR. Here the sample spans around 97,000 clones, around 82% being singletons. The specimen was PBMCs. The receptors here all came from a woman aged 18-30 years in good health and CMV-seropositive.

The chain carries TRBV10-3 and TRBJ2-1, with D hard to call. The ends were cut back, 8 bases at V and 4 bases at J, with 6 bases in the middle. The CDR3 has 11 amino acids. In germline, CDR1 is ENHRY, CDR2 SYGVKD. CDR3 DNA sequence: TGTGCCATCGGCTTTTACAATGAGCAGTTCTTC. Protein: CAIGFYNEQFF.

The chain combines TRBV7-2 with TRBJ2-3, with D possibly TRBD2 on 5 matching bases. CDR3 length: 13 residues. Per germline, CDR1 SGHTA and CDR2 FQGNSA. V was clipped by 0 bases and J by 6 bases, with 7 bases between them. The CDR3 DNA reads as TGTGCCAGCAGCTTAGCGGGAGAGGATACGCAGTATTTT. Residues: CASSLAGEDTQYF.

The J gene is TRBJ2-6, the V gene TRBV7-9; D is undetermined. V dropped 5 bases and J dropped 0 bases, with 11 bases sitting between them. The CDR3 loop spans 16 amino acids. CDR1 SEHNR and CDR2 FQNEAQ come from the germline V gene (reference sequence). CDR3 in DNA: TGTGCCAGCAGCCCCGCGATCGACTCTGGGGCCAACGTCCTGACTTTC. It codes for CASSPAIDSGANVLTF.

The V and J genes are TRBV5-6 and TRBJ2-2; 9 bases fit TRBD1. The CDR3 loop spans 14 amino acids. Germline values: CDR1 SGHDT, CDR2 YYEEEE. V lost 3 bases to trimming and J lost 6 bases; unmatched junction nucleotides: 3. For the CDR3, the DNA is TGTGCCAGCAGCTGGGGACAGGGCTCCGGGGAGCTGTTTTTT. It is translated as CASSWGQGSGELFF.

The chain has TRBV7-2 and TRBJ2-1, with D possibly being TRBD2 (6 bases). This CDR3 has 15 residues. Trimming removed 7 bases at V and 4 bases at J, with 17 bases between. Germline assignment: CDR1 SGHTA and CDR2 FQGNSA. The CDR3 loop reads CASTYGGSTYNEQFF. In DNA, the CDR3 is TGTGCCAGCACCTACGGAGGGAGCACTTACAATGAGCAGTTCTTC.

The chain employs TRBV10-3 and TRBJ1-1, with D maybe TRBD1 (5 bases). The CDR3 sequence is 14 residues long. Trimming shortened V by 3 bases and J by 3 bases, and 11 bases separated the two germline ends. Germline V gives CDR1 ENHRY, CDR2 SYGVKD. The CDR3 DNA reads TGTGCCATCAGTGACAGGGCCGGATACACTGAAGCTTTCTTT. Amino acid sequence: CAISDRAGYTEAFF.

This chain connects TRBV28 to TRBJ1-1; D gene unclear. Germline CDR1 and CDR2: MDHEN and SYDVKM. There are 12 residues in the CDR3. V was pared by 7 bases and J by 3 bases, with 9 bases between. The CDR3 sequence is CASNPLYTEAFF. DNA of the CDR3: TGTGCCAGCAATCCCCTTTACACTGAAGCTTTCTTT. The whole variable domain, remainder taken from reference TRBV28 and TRBJ1-1, is DVKVTQSSRYLVKRTGEKVFLECVQDMDHENMFWYRQDPGLGLRLIYFSYDVKMKEKGDIPEGYSVSREKKERFSLILESASTNQTSMYLCASNPLYTEAFFGQGTRLTVV.

The chain has TRBV4-1 and TRBJ2-1, with a weak D call TRBD2 (5 bases). This CDR3 region has 16 residues. Germline V gene lookup returns CDR1 MGHRA and CDR2 YSYEKL. The ends were cut back, 0 bases at V and 0 bases at J, with 9 bases in the middle. The CDR3 coding sequence is TGCGCCAGCAGCCAAGATAGCGCCCGCTCCTACAATGAGCAGTTCTTC. The encoded protein is CASSQDSARSYNEQFF.

The V call is TRBV30, the J call TRBJ2-2; a weak D match, TRBD1 (6 bases). V lost 0 bases to trimming and J lost 10 bases, with 18 bases between them. The CDR3 has 15 residues. CDR1 is GTSNPN, CDR2 SVGIG, per germline (reference sequence). DNA for the CDR3: TGTGCCTGGAGTGTGATGTCAGGGGTGGAGGAGGAGCTGTTTTTT. It specifies CAWSVMSGVEEELFF.

The chain carries TRBV5-1 and TRBJ2-1; TRBD1 agrees at 8 bases. J lost 0 bases, V lost 6 bases, and 8 bases had no gene match. The germline gives CDR1 SGHRS, CDR2 YFSETQ. The CDR3 covers 16 residues. In DNA, the CDR3 is TGCGCCAGCATAGACAGGGGACAGAGCTCCTACAATGAGCAGTTCTTC. Residues: CASIDRGQSSYNEQFF.

The chain's CDR3 is CASSFGLAGTSTDTQYF. CDR3 bases: TGTGCCAGCAGTTTTGGACTAGCCGGTACTAGCACAGATACGCAGTATTTT. The chain employs TRBV5-4 and TRBJ2-3, with 8 bases that match TRBD2. V trimming: 5 bases; J trimming: 0 bases; junction bases outside the gene matches: 11. The CDR3 spans 17 residues. Germline assignment: CDR1 SGHNT and CDR2 YYREEE (reference sequence).

The chain employs TRBV5-6 and TRBJ1-1, with D perhaps matching TRBD1 (6 bases). V dropped 2 bases and J dropped 7 bases, with 9 bases sitting between them. Germline V gene lookup returns CDR1 SGHDT and CDR2 YYEEEE. The CDR3 spans 12 residues. This chain's CDR3 is CASSLGGLEAFF. For the CDR3, the DNA is TGTGCCAGCAGCTTAGGGGGTCTTGAAGCTTTCTTT.

J is TRBJ2-5 and V is TRBV5-1, with 7 bases matching TRBD1. V lost 3 bases, J lost 4 bases, and 9 bases stayed unmatched. The CDR3 has 15 residues. The germline V gene encodes CDR1 SGHRS and CDR2 YFSETQ. The CDR3, as DNA: TGCGCCAGCAGCTGGCGCTCGACAGGGTTAGAGACCCAGTACTTC. It yields the protein CASSWRSTGLETQYF.

V and J are TRBV14 and TRBJ2-5, with D maybe TRBD1 (6 bases). The ends were cut back, 3 bases at V and 0 bases at J, with 8 bases in the middle. Germline-derived CDR1 and CDR2 are SGHDN and FVKESK. This CDR3 is 14 amino acids long. In DNA form, the CDR3 reads TGTGCCAGCAGCCAGACAGGCCACCAAGAGACCCAGTACTTC. It translates to CASSQTGHQETQYF.

The chain is built from TRBV7-9 and TRBJ2-1; D may be TRBD2 (7 bases). Trimming cost V 3 bases and J 6 bases, with 15 bases left between them. CDR1 and CDR2 (germline): SEHNR, FQNEAQ (reference sequence). The CDR3 is 15 amino acids. CDR3 region: CASSLGGRRGNEQFF. In DNA form, the CDR3 reads TGTGCCAGCAGCTTGGGGGGGCGCAGGGGCAATGAGCAGTTCTTC.

The V gene is TRBV19, the J gene TRBJ2-3, with D possibly matching TRBD2 (6 bases). Germline V gene data show CDR1 as LNHDA and CDR2 as SQIVND (reference sequence). The length of the CDR3 is 17 residues. Trimming stripped 5 bases from V and 4 bases from J, with 22 bases between. The CDR3 loop reads CASSPSRWEEGSDTQYF. Written as DNA, the CDR3 is TGTGCCAGTAGTCCTTCTCGCTGGGAGGAGGGGTCAGATACGCAGTATTTT.

This sequence joins TRBV29-1 and TRBJ2-2; 7 bases agree with TRBD1. This CDR3 is 14 amino acids long. Per the germline V gene, CDR1 is SQVTM and CDR2 is ANQGSEA. The V and J ends lost 6 bases and 5 bases, in that order; junction bases with no gene match: 9. The DNA for the CDR3 is TGCAGCGTCAAAACAGGGGTTGGGACCGGGGAGCTGTTTTTT. The encoded protein is CSVKTGVGTGELFF.

The V gene is TRBV9, the J gene TRBJ2-1; 10 bases map to TRBD2. Germline values: CDR1 SGDLS, CDR2 YYNGEE. V was clipped by 1 base and J by 4 bases; unmatched bases: 5. The CDR3 has 16 amino acids. The DNA for the CDR3 is TGTGCCAGCAGCGTACTAGCGGGAGAGTTATACAATGAGCAGTTCTTC. Translation gives CASSVLAGELYNEQFF.

The chain is built from TRBV10-1 and TRBJ2-1; TRBD2 agrees at 9 bases. V lost 4 bases, J lost 10 bases, and 8 bases stayed unmatched. The germline V gene has CDR1 WNHNN and CDR2 SYGVQD (reference sequence). This CDR3 comprises 14 residues. The chain's CDR3 is CASSAERGAREQFF. CDR3 DNA: TGCGCCAGCAGTGCAGAGCGGGGGGCACGGGAGCAGTTCTTC.

The rearrangement links TRBV9 to TRBJ1-5; D is unclear. The CDR3 contains 17 residues. Germline loops: CDR1 SGDLS, CDR2 YYNGEE. The V gene lost 4 bases and the J gene lost 2 bases, with 19 bases spanning the gap. The CDR3 bases are TGTGCCAGCAGCCCCCTCCCGTGGCTGGAGGGCAATCAGCCCCAGCATTTT. As protein: CASSPLPWLEGNQPQHF.

This chain connects TRBV6-5 to TRBJ1-2, with 8 bases matching TRBD1. The CDR3 consists of 14 residues. Germline lookup yields CDR1 MNHEY and CDR2 SVGAGI. The ends lost 7 bases at V and 7 bases at J; junction bases unmatched: 11. The CDR3 is CASTQQGVLAGYTF. In DNA form, the CDR3 reads TGTGCCAGCACTCAACAGGGGGTATTGGCTGGCTACACCTTC.

This clone was recorded a few times. The V call is TRBV27, the J call TRBJ2-3, with 11 bases fitting TRBD1. The CDR3 runs 16 residues. With 0 bases clipped from V and 6 bases from J, the junction kept 5 bases outside the gene matches. CDR1 is MNHEY and CDR2 is SMNVEV in the germline V gene (reference sequence). CDR3 sequence reads: CASSLSWDRGFDTQYF. DNA for the CDR3: TGTGCCAGCAGTTTATCGTGGGACAGGGGGTTCGATACGCAGTATTTT.

The table lists this clone with many counts. The chain uses TRBV5-6 and TRBJ2-1; 7 positions agree with TRBD1. Per the germline V gene, CDR1 is SGHDT and CDR2 is YYEEEE. V was clipped by 3 bases and J by 4 bases; unmatched bases: 7. The CDR3 runs to 15 residues. The CDR3 sequence is CASSSTGTAYNEQFF. CDR3 in DNA: TGTGCCAGCAGCTCCACCGGGACAGCTTACAATGAGCAGTTCTTC.

The genes are TRBV29-1 and TRBJ2-7; D possibly corresponds to TRBD2 (5 bases). CDR1 is SQVTM and CDR2 is ANQGSEA in the germline V gene. The CDR3 extends over 15 amino acids. Trimming removed 0 bases from V and 0 bases from J, with 12 bases in between. CDR3 residues: CSVEDRLSSSYEQYF. CDR3 DNA: TGCAGCGTTGAAGATCGACTATCGAGCTCCTACGAGCAGTACTTC.

V is TRBV4-1 and J is TRBJ1-1; 7 bases map to TRBD1. The V gene's germline CDR1 is MGHRA and CDR2 YSYEKL. This CDR3 has 14 amino acids. V dropped 3 bases and J dropped 0; count of bases not matched to a gene: 1. The chain's CDR3 is CASSHGQVNTEAFF. CDR3 DNA sequence: TGCGCCAGCAGCCACGGACAGGTGAACACTGAAGCTTTCTTT.

The V call is TRBV7-8, the J call TRBJ1-1; D uncertain. The CDR3 spans 13 residues. Germline values: CDR1 SGHVS, CDR2 FQNEAQ. The germline V and J ends were trimmed by 1 base and 0 bases, with 3 bases remaining between them. The CDR3 DNA follows: TGTGCCAGCAGCTTAGTTATGAACACTGAAGCTTTCTTT. As protein: CASSLVMNTEAFF.

The rearrangement uses TRBV9 and TRBJ2-7; D call uncertain. Germline CDR1 and CDR2: SGDLS and YYNGEE. Between the trimmed V and J ends, which lost 0 bases and 0 bases, there was a span of 7 bases. The CDR3 runs 14 residues. The chain's CDR3 is CASSVGSSSYEQYF. CDR3 coding DNA: TGTGCCAGCAGCGTAGGATCTAGCTCCTACGAGCAGTACTTC. Using reference TRBV9 and TRBJ2-7 for the parts outside the CDR3, the full variable domain is DSGVTQTPKHLITATGQRVTLRCSPRSGDLSVYWYQQSLDQGLQFLIQYYNGEERAKGNILERFSAQQFPDLHSELNLSSLELGDSALYFCASSVGSSSYEQYFGPGTRLTVT.

The CDR3 sequence is CASSLGPGFPEAFF. DNA for the CDR3: TGCGCCAGCAGCTTAGGCCCGGGATTCCCTGAAGCTTTCTTT. This chain connects TRBV5-1 to TRBJ1-1, with no clear D. This CDR3 region has 14 residues. Germline assignment: CDR1 SGHRS and CDR2 YFSETQ. The germline V and J ends were trimmed by 2 bases and 6 bases, with 14 bases remaining between them.